One sample yielded the 31 T cell receptor beta chains listed below, sequenced in a study of shared T cell receptors in the human thymus. Clones were sequenced by immunoSEQ multiplex PCR, and TCRdb holds only the in-frame ones, with some missing. Among about 730,000 clones listed, approximately 83% were seen once. These same records also appear under a second study, on human thymus T cells.

Sequencing used thymocytes. The source of these receptors is a girl under two years old with a congenital heart defect.

This clone was seen just once. The J gene is TRBJ2-2, the V gene TRBV27; TRBD2 agrees at 11 bases. After removal of 5 bases from V and 4 bases from J, the junction contained 9 bases not matched to a gene. Germline CDR1 and CDR2: MNHEY and SMNVEV (reference sequence). The CDR3 extends over 17 amino acids. CDR3 sequence: CASSRGHSGGATGELFF. The CDR3 DNA sequence: TGTGCCAGCAGTCGAGGACATAGCGGGGGGGCCACCGGGGAGCTGTTTTTT.

A remark on this clone: The sample holds other DNA sequences that translate to the same CDR3. The chain is built from TRBV5-4 and TRBJ1-6; no definite D call. CDR3 length equals 16 residues. Trimming took 2 bases from V and 5 from J, leaving 14 bases between them. CDR1 is SGHNT and CDR2 is YYREEE in the germline V gene (reference sequence). In DNA, the CDR3 is TGTGCCAGCAGCTTTGCCCCCCGAGGAGATAATTCACCCCTCCACTTT. It is translated as CASSFAPRGDNSPLHF.

This clone was counted a few times. This chain connects TRBV28 to TRBJ2-1; 13 bases match TRBD2. Germline V lookup: CDR1 MDHEN, CDR2 SYDVKM. The V and J ends lost 7 bases and 5 bases, in that order; junction bases with no gene match: 8. CDR3 size: 16 residues. The CDR3 loop is CASTHPGLAGNNEQFF. CDR3 DNA: TGTGCCAGCACTCATCCGGGACTAGCGGGGAACAATGAGCAGTTCTTC. The variable domain in full, completed from reference TRBV28 and TRBJ2-1, reads DVKVTQSSRYLVKRTGEKVFLECVQDMDHENMFWYRQDPGLGLRLIYFSYDVKMKEKGDIPEGYSVSREKKERFSLILESASTNQTSMYLCASTHPGLAGNNEQFFGPGTRLTVL.

The rearrangement links TRBV28 to TRBJ2-7; D may be TRBD2 (6 bases). Germline assignment: CDR1 MDHEN and CDR2 SYDVKM. With 4 bases removed from V and 2 bases from J, the gap between germline ends came to 15 bases. CDR3 length equals 15 residues. CDR3 DNA sequence: TGTGCCAGCAGTTCGACCTGGCGGAGGGCCTACGAGCAGTACTTC. Encoded protein: CASSSTWRRAYEQYF.

V and J are TRBV10-3 and TRBJ2-2; 8 nucleotides agree with TRBD1. The V and J ends lost 6 bases and 4 bases, in that order; junction bases with no gene match: 10. The CDR3 has 16 residues. The V gene's germline CDR1 is ENHRY and CDR2 SYGVKD. This CDR3 is CAIRKDRASGTGELFF. Here the CDR3 DNA reads TGTGCCATCAGGAAGGACAGGGCGAGCGGCACCGGGGAGCTGTTTTTT.

The genes are TRBV18 and TRBJ1-1; the D is unclear. CDR1 is KGHSH and CDR2 is LQKENI in the germline V gene. Trimming left V 1 base short and J 7 bases short, with 16 bases between. This CDR3 is built from 15 residues. The DNA of the CDR3 is TGTGCCAGCTCACCACTTCTCGGTACCGGGGATGAAGCTTTCTTT. Encoded protein: CASSPLLGTGDEAFF.

V usage is TRBV27 and J usage is TRBJ1-2; 10 bases map to TRBD1. The CDR3 length is 16 residues. The V gene end was trimmed by 6 bases and the J gene end by 7 bases; junction bases not matched to a gene: 14. CDR1 is MNHEY and CDR2 is SMNVEV in the germline V gene (reference sequence). As DNA, the CDR3 is TGTGCCAGCAGCCTTGGACAGGGGGAATGGATTAGTGGCTACACCTTC. As protein: CASSLGQGEWISGYTF.

The genes are TRBV7-8 and TRBJ2-7; 8 bases are shared with TRBD1. There are 16 residues in the CDR3. The germline CDR1 and CDR2 sequences are SGHVS and FQNEAQ. With 5 bases clipped from V and 0 bases from J, the junction kept 9 bases outside the gene matches. CDR3 residues: CASSHQGARGSYEQYF. CDR3 DNA sequence: TGTGCCAGCAGCCACCAGGGGGCGCGAGGCTCCTACGAGCAGTACTTC.

The rearrangement uses TRBV27 and TRBJ2-7; D is unclear. This CDR3 has 14 residues. Germline V gene lookup returns CDR1 MNHEY and CDR2 SMNVEV (reference sequence). Trimming removed 4 bases at V and 4 bases at J, with 14 bases between. CDR3 nucleotides: TGTGCCAGCAGTTACGCCCCGAGGCAGTACGAGCAGTACTTC. Its translation is CASSYAPRQYEQYF.

The chain couples TRBV4-2 to TRBJ2-5; 8 bases are shared with TRBD1. The trim removed 2 bases at V and 2 bases at J, leaving 10 bases unmatched. From germline, CDR1 is LGHNA and CDR2 YNFKEQ. The CDR3 has 17 residues. CDR3 sequence (DNA): TGTGCCAGCAGCCAAAAAGTCGGGAGACAGGGGCAAGAGACCCAGTACTTC. Its translation is CASSQKVGRQGQETQYF.

The genes are TRBV18 and TRBJ2-1, with D tentatively TRBD1 (5 bases). V lost 6 bases to trimming and J lost 5 bases, with 17 bases between them. CDR1 is KGHSH and CDR2 is LQKENI in the germline V gene. This CDR3 contains 15 residues. CDR3: CASSTRGGWNNEQFF. In nucleotides, the CDR3 is TGTGCCAGCTCGACAAGGGGCGGATGGAACAATGAGCAGTTCTTC.

J is TRBJ2-2 and V is TRBV5-1; D remains ambiguous. CDR1 SGHRS and CDR2 YFSETQ come from the germline V gene. Trimming removed 5 bases from V and 0 bases from J, with 26 bases in between. This CDR3 has 20 residues. The DNA for the CDR3 is TGCGCCAGCAGACCTGAAGAAACGCATGTCCCCACTCCGAACACCGGGGAGCTGTTTTTT. It encodes CASRPEETHVPTPNTGELFF. The variable domain in full, completed from reference TRBV5-1 and TRBJ2-2, reads KAGVTQTPRYLIKTRGQQVTLSCSPISGHRSVSWYQQTPGQGLQFLFEYFSETQRNKGNFPGRFSGRQFSNSRSEMNVSTLELGDSALYLCASRPEETHVPTPNTGELFFGEGSRLTVL.

The gene calls are TRBV9 and TRBJ2-5, with 8 positions matching TRBD2. Looked up from germline, CDR1 is SGDLS and CDR2 is YYNGEE. Trimming at V came to 4 bases and at J to 2 bases, leaving 19 bases not matched to a gene. The CDR3 is 19 amino acids. CDR3 sequence: CASSSSGGHLSTLQETQYF. CDR3 DNA sequence: TGTGCCAGCAGCTCGAGCGGGGGCCACTTGTCCACTTTACAAGAGACCCAGTACTTC.

About this clone: A junction boundary mismatches the germline segment, possibly from a read error. The chain recombines TRBV5-1 with TRBJ1-1; 8 bases fit TRBD1. CDR3 length: 16 residues. Germline CDR1 reads SGHRS; CDR2 reads YFSETQ. CDR3 amino acids: CASSLAGDRLNTEAFF. The DNA for the CDR3 is TGCGCCAGCAGCTTGGCCGGGGACAGGTTGAATACTGAAGCTTTCTTT.

This rearrangement joins TRBV5-1 to TRBJ1-4, with D uncertain. Germline V gene data show CDR1 as SGHRS and CDR2 as YFSETQ. Trimming stripped 4 bases from V and 8 bases from J, with 9 bases between. This CDR3 is built from 12 residues. Here the CDR3 DNA reads TGCGCCAGCAGCCTCTCCGGGGAAAAACTGTTTTTT. Protein product: CASSLSGEKLFF.

The V and J genes are TRBV27 and TRBJ2-1; D perhaps matches TRBD1 (5 bases). The ends were cut back, 6 bases at V and 8 bases at J, with 23 bases in the middle. Germline assignment: CDR1 MNHEY and CDR2 SMNVEV (reference sequence). This CDR3 is built from 16 residues. The CDR3 DNA reads as TGTGCCAGCAGCCTTCTCGCAGGGCTCACGGTCCATGAGCAGTTCTTC. This translates into CASSLLAGLTVHEQFF.

The chain recombines TRBV7-2 with TRBJ2-5; a possible D gene is TRBD1 (6 bases). Germline V gene lookup returns CDR1 SGHTA and CDR2 FQGNSA. Between the trimmed V and J ends, which lost 1 base and 2 bases, there was a span of 14 bases. The CDR3 is made up of 16 amino acids. CDR3 nucleotide sequence: TGTGCCAGCAGCTTAGAGGCCATGAGGGGGCAAGAGACCCAGTACTTC. Amino acid sequence: CASSLEAMRGQETQYF. Full variable domain (remainder filled in from reference TRBV7-2 and TRBJ2-5): GAGVSQSPSNKVTEKGKDVELRCDPISGHTALYWYRQSLGQGLEFLIYFQGNSAPDKSGLPSDRFSAERTGGSVSTLTIQRTQQEDSAVYLCASSLEAMRGQETQYFGPGTRLLVL.

This chain connects TRBV19 to TRBJ2-4; a weak D match, TRBD2 (5 bases). Germline lookup yields CDR1 LNHDA and CDR2 SQIVND (reference sequence). CDR3 length: 17 residues. Trimming shortened V by 0 bases and J by 4 bases, and 16 bases separated the two germline ends. The CDR3 DNA is TGTGCCAGTAGTATAGAGCCCCGCGGGCATAGGAAAAACATTCAGTACTTC. Protein sequence: CASSIEPRGHRKNIQYF.

V gene TRBV2 combines with J gene TRBJ2-5; 7 nucleotides line up with TRBD2. The CDR3 runs 16 residues. Germline V gene sequence: CDR1 SNHLY, CDR2 FYNNEI. After removal of 7 bases from V and 2 bases from J, the junction contained 13 bases not matched to a gene. CDR3 region: CASITNRGDGQETQYF. The CDR3 DNA is TGTGCCAGCATCACCAACCGGGGGGACGGACAAGAGACCCAGTACTTC. The whole variable domain, remainder taken from reference TRBV2 and TRBJ2-5, is EPEVTQTPSHQVTQMGQEVILRCVPISNHLYFYWYRQILGQKVEFLVSFYNNEISEKSEIFDDQFSVERPDGSNFTLKIRSTKLEDSAMYFCASITNRGDGQETQYFGPGTRLLVL.

This clone was detected only a few times. This chain uses TRBV19 with TRBJ2-3; 9 nucleotides align to TRBD2. Germline-derived CDR1 and CDR2 are LNHDA and SQIVND (reference sequence). The CDR3 is 15 amino acids. After removal of 3 bases from V and 0 bases from J, the junction contained 1 base not matched to a gene. The DNA for the CDR3 is TGTGCCAGTAGTATGGGACTAGCTAGCACAGATACGCAGTATTTT. It codes for CASSMGLASTDTQYF. Together with reference TRBV19 and TRBJ2-3, the CDR3 gives the full variable domain: DGGITQSPKYLFRKEGQNVTLSCEQNLNHDAMYWYRQDPGQGLRLIYYSQIVNDFQKGDIAEGYSVSREKKESFPLTVTSAQKNPTAFYLCASSMGLASTDTQYFGPGTRLTVL.

This sequence joins TRBV21-1 and TRBJ1-3; the D call in the table, TRBD1, was not verified against the DNA. TRBV21-1 is a pseudogene. CDR3 length: 16 residues. The CDR3 DNA is TGTGCCAGCAGCGGATGGACAGGGATCTCTGGAAACACCATATATTTT. The encoded protein is CASSGWTGISGNTIYF.

The chain recombines TRBV5-4 with TRBJ2-7; 7 bases are shared with TRBD2. V lost 4 bases to trimming and J lost 1 base; unmatched junction nucleotides: 14. The CDR3 loop spans 17 amino acids. CDR1 is SGHNT and CDR2 is YYREEE in the germline V gene (reference sequence). The chain's CDR3 is CASSRLAVPRNSYEQYF. CDR3 bases: TGTGCCAGCAGCCGACTAGCAGTACCCAGGAATTCCTACGAGCAGTACTTC.

The chain uses TRBV19 and TRBJ1-2; D is uncertain. With 9 bases removed from V and 6 bases from J, the gap between germline ends came to 17 bases. The germline V gene encodes CDR1 LNHDA and CDR2 SQIVND (reference sequence). This CDR3 is 13 amino acids long. DNA for the CDR3: TGTGCCAGCTTAGGCCTTCTGAGGGATGGCTACACCTTC. This sequence encodes CASLGLLRDGYTF.

The chain employs TRBV5-4 and TRBJ1-2, with TRBD1 identical over 8 bases. Germline lookup yields CDR1 SGHNT and CDR2 YYREEE (reference sequence). The CDR3 consists of 17 residues. Trimming took 4 bases from V and 5 from J; bases not matched to a gene: 16. The CDR3 nucleotides are TGTGCCAGCAGCCTGGACAGGGCCTCTTTCTATAGGTATGGCTACACCTTC. Protein product: CASSLDRASFYRYGYTF.

J is TRBJ1-6 and V is TRBV6-1; 7 bases agree with TRBD1. Trimming removed 8 bases from V and 6 bases from J; junction bases left unmatched: 10. Germline V gives CDR1 MNHNS, CDR2 SASEGT. This CDR3 has 15 residues. The CDR3 region has the DNA TGTGCCAGCGGACCGCCTACAGGGGCTAATTCACCCCTCCACTTT. Protein: CASGPPTGANSPLHF.

This chain uses TRBV5-1 with TRBJ1-2; 9 positions match TRBD1. After removal of 1 base from V and 5 bases from J, the junction contained 6 bases not matched to a gene. The CDR3 totals 15 residues. Germline CDR1 reads SGHRS; CDR2 reads YFSETQ. This chain's CDR3 is CASSLYRTGEYGYTF. The CDR3 nucleotides are TGCGCCAGCAGCTTGTATAGGACAGGGGAGTATGGCTACACCTTC.

This clone was recorded once. The J gene is TRBJ1-2, the V gene TRBV6-5; possibly TRBD1 for D (6 bases). V lost 6 bases to trimming and J lost 6 bases, with 17 bases between them. There are 14 residues in the CDR3. Germline CDR1 MNHEY, CDR2 SVGAGI. The CDR3 loop is CASSRGQCANGYTF. The CDR3 bases are TGTGCCAGCAGCCGAGGACAGTGCGCTAATGGCTACACCTTC.

The chain employs TRBV6-5 and TRBJ1-3; 9 bases are shared with TRBD1. The CDR3 sequence is 14 residues long. Germline CDR1 is MNHEY and CDR2 is SVGAGI. J gave up 8 bases and V 6 bases, and 8 bases lay outside the gene matches. The CDR3 DNA follows: TGTGCCAGCAGACAAGGACAGGGGAGCGACACCATATATTTT. Its protein product is CASRQGQGSDTIYF.

The chain combines TRBV7-9 with TRBJ2-1; tentative D call: TRBD2 (5 bases). The germline V gene encodes CDR1 SEHNR and CDR2 FQNEAQ (reference sequence). Trimming shortened V by 5 bases and J by 3 bases, and 14 bases separated the two germline ends. The CDR3 is 15 amino acids. The CDR3 region is CASSPPEEVYNEQFF. The CDR3, as DNA: TGTGCCAGCAGCCCTCCGGAGGAAGTCTACAATGAGCAGTTCTTC.

The gene calls are TRBV6-1 and TRBJ1-1; maybe TRBD1 (5 bases). V lost 4 bases and J lost 5, with 14 bases in between. Germline CDR1 is MNHNS and CDR2 is SASEGT. The CDR3 has 14 amino acids. The CDR3 DNA sequence: TGTGCCAGCAGTGTGGAGGGGCGGGGGACTGAAGCTTTCTTT. It encodes CASSVEGRGTEAFF.

This clone was detected once. The chain couples TRBV4-3 to TRBJ2-7; 7 nucleotides align to TRBD1. Germline loops: CDR1 LGHNA, CDR2 YSLEER. This CDR3 has 15 residues. V trimming: 6 bases; J trimming: 2 bases; junction bases outside the gene matches: 10. The CDR3 DNA sequence: TGCGCCAGCAGTTCGGATTTGGGACAGACCTACGAGCAGTACTTC. Translated: CASSSDLGQTYEQYF.